This T cell receptor beta chain comes out of a study of technical replicates of blood from several donors. Germline CDR1 and CDR2: PRHDT and FYEKMQ (reference sequence). Trimming removed 2 bases from V and 7 bases from J, with 9 bases in between. The CDR3 totals 12 residues. Method: immunoSEQ multiplex PCR; TCRdb's copy keeps in-frame clones and lacks some. The sample records over 85,000 clones, 95% to 97% being singletons. The TCR was taken from a human donor in good health. This sequence joins TRBV13 and TRBJ2-7, with D perhaps TRBD2 (5 bases). The specimen sequenced was T cells isolated from PBMCs. CDR3 sequence: CASSLRGLEQYF. The DNA of the CDR3 is TGTGCCAGCAGCTTACGAGGGCTTGAGCAGTACTTC.